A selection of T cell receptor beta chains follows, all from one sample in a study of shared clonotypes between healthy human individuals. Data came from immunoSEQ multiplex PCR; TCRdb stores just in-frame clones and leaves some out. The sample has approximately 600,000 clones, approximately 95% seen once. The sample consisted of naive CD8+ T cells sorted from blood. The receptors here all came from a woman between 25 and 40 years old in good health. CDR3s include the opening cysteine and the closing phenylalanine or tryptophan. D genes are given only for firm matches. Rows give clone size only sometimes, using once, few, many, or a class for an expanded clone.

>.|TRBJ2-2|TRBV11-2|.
CASSFLFSGELFF
TGTGCCAGCAGCTTTCTTTTTTCGGGGGAGCTGTTTTTT
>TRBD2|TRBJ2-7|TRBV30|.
CAWSVGAGASEQYF
TGTGCCTGGAGTGTGGGAGCGGGAGCGAGCGAGCAGTACTTC
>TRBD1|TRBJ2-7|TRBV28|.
CASSWTGAEQYF
TGTGCCAGCAGTTGGACAGGGGCCGAGCAGTACTTC
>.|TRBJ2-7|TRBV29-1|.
CSVGGSDAYEQYF
TGCAGCGTTGGGGGGTCTGACGCTTACGAGCAGTACTTC
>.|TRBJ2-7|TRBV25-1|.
CASSEYGYEQYF
TGTGCCAGCAGTGAATACGGCTACGAGCAGTACTTC
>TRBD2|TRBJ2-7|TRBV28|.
CASSLPTAGGTYEQYF
TGTGCCAGCAGTTTACCGACAGCGGGAGGCACCTACGAGCAGTACTTC
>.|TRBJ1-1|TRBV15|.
CATSSPRAGSAPEAFF
TGTGCCACCAGCAGTCCTAGGGCAGGGTCGGCCCCTGAAGCTTTCTTT
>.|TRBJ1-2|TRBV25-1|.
CASGDYGYTF
TGTGCCAGCGGTGACTATGGCTACACCTTC
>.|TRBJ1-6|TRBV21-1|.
CASSKNAGGSYNSPLHF
TGTGCCAGCAGCAAAAACGCAGGGGGGTCCTATAATTCACCCCTCCACTTT
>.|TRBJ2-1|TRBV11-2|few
CASSLVRDSYNEQFF
TGTGCCAGCAGCTTAGTGCGGGACTCCTACAATGAGCAGTTCTTC
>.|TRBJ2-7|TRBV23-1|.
CASSQQGRHEQYF
TGCGCCAGCAGTCAACAGGGGCGGCACGAGCAGTACTTC
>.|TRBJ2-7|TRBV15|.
CATSRDESLGLLYEQYF
TGTGCCACCAGCAGAGATGAGTCTCTGGGCCTACTATACGAGCAGTACTTC
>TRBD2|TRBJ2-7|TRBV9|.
CASSAGTSGFEQYF
TGTGCCAGCAGCGCCGGGACTAGCGGGTTTGAGCAGTACTTC
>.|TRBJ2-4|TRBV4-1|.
CASSRGLLGLAKNIQYF
TGCGCCAGCAGCCGGGGACTTCTAGGGCTAGCCAAAAACATTCAGTACTTC
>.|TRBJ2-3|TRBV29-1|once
CSVEDPRSRDDTDTQYF
TGCAGCGTTGAGGACCCCAGGAGCAGGGATGACACAGATACGCAGTATTTT
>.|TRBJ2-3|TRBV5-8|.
CASRSSSGTDTQYF
TGTGCCAGCAGGTCGAGTAGCGGCACAGATACGCAGTATTTT
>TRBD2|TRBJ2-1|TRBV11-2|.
CASSLVGGSGEQFF
TGTGCCAGCAGCTTAGTTGGCGGGAGCGGGGAGCAGTTCTTC
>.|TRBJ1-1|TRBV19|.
CASTETGWNPPNTEAFF
TGTGCCAGTACCGAGACAGGATGGAACCCCCCGAACACTGAAGCTTTCTTT
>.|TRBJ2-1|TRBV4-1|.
CASSQGPNEQFF
TGCGCCAGCAGCCAGGGTCCCAATGAGCAGTTCTTC
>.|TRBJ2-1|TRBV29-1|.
CSVESTASYNEQFF
TGCAGCGTTGAGTCCACGGCTTCCTACAATGAGCAGTTCTTC
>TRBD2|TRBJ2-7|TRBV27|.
CASSLPKREGRYEQYF
TGTGCCAGCAGTCTCCCAAAGCGGGAGGGCCGCTACGAGCAGTACTTC
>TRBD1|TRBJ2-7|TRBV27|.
CASSLYGTGNYEQYF
TGTGCCAGCAGTTTATACGGGACAGGGAACTACGAGCAGTACTTC
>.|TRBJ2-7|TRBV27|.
CASSSSSYEQYF
TGTGCCAGCAGCTCTAGCTCCTACGAGCAGTACTTC
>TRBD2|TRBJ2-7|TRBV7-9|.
CASSLAAGGLYEQYF
TGTGCCAGCAGCTTAGCTGCGGGAGGCCTCTACGAGCAGTACTTC
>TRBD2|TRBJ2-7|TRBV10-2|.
CASSSGRGYEQYF
TGCGCCAGCAGTTCGGGGAGGGGATACGAGCAGTACTTC
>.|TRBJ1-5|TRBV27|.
CASSLGPGSNQPQHF
TGTGCCAGCAGTCTGGGTCCAGGGAGCAATCAGCCCCAGCATTTT
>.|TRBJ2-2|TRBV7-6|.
CASTPERVPTGELFF
TGTGCCAGCACCCCAGAGAGAGTCCCCACCGGGGAGCTGTTTTTT
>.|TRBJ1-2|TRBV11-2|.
CASSSTGPLARDGYTF
TGTGCCAGCAGCTCCACGGGACCCCTCGCTAGGGATGGCTACACCTTC
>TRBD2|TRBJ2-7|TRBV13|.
CASSLDPGTNYEQYF
TGTGCCAGCAGCCTAGACCCGGGGACTAACTACGAGCAGTACTTC
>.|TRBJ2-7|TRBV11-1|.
CASSLRRGSAEQYF
TGTGCCAGCAGCTTACGTCGGGGTAGCGCCGAGCAGTACTTC
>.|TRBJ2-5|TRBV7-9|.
CASSSGTPETQYF
TGTGCCAGCAGCTCCGGGACACCCGAGACCCAGTACTTC
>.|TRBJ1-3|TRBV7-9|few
CASSSSGFSGNTIYF
TGTGCCAGCAGCTCCTCAGGGTTCTCTGGAAACACCATATATTTT
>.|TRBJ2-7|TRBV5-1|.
CASRDSGGLGADEQYF
TGCGCCAGCAGAGACTCTGGCGGGCTGGGTGCGGACGAGCAGTACTTC
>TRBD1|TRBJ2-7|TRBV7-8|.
CASSLVSRGNRGGEQYF
TGTGCCAGCAGCTTAGTGTCCAGAGGGAACAGGGGCGGCGAGCAGTACTTC
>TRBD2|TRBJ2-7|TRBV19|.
CASSIVLAVTYEQYF
TGTGCCAGTAGTATAGTCCTAGCGGTAACCTACGAGCAGTACTTC
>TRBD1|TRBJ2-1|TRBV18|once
CASSPAAGTEGNEQFF
TGTGCCAGCTCACCAGCAGCCGGGACAGAAGGCAATGAGCAGTTCTTC
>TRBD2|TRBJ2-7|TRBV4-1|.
CASSPRLGEGRYEQYF
TGCGCCAGCAGCCCTAGACTGGGGGAGGGCCGGTACGAGCAGTACTTC